The rows below give T cell receptor beta chains drawn from one sample of a study of cytomegalovirus exposure and HLA in healthy donors. Assay used: immunoSEQ multiplex PCR; TCRdb lists only in-frame clones, some missing. In the table there are 60,000 to 70,000 clones, approximately 79% of which are singletons. Specimen: PBMCs. The source is a woman aged 25 to 39 in good health and CMV-seronegative. Both conserved end residues are part of each CDR3. D genes are given only for firm matches. Only part of the rows carry a size: once, few, many, or a class if the clone is expanded.

clone size	D gene	V gene	J gene	CDR3 DNA	CDR3 protein
NA	TRBD2	TRBV12-5	TRBJ2-7	TGTGCTAGTGGTTTGATCACTAGCGGGGGCTTCTACGAGCAGTACTTC	CASGLITSGGFYEQYF
NA	NA	TRBV7-2	TRBJ1-1	TGTGCCAGCAGCTTAGGGGCAGGGTCCACTGAAGCTTTCTTT	CASSLGAGSTEAFF
few	TRBD1	TRBV7-9	TRBJ1-2	TGTGCCAGCAGCTCCTCAGGGGGCACAGGCTATGGCTACACCTTC	CASSSSGGTGYGYTF
NA	TRBD1	TRBV6-5	TRBJ1-4	TGTGCCAGCAGACGCGGACAGGGAGGTGAAAAACTGTTTTTT	CASRRGQGGEKLFF
NA	TRBD1	TRBV7-3	TRBJ2-1	TGTGCCAGCAGCCCAGGGACAGGGGGTATGTCCTACAATGAGCAGTTCTTC	CASSPGTGGMSYNEQFF
NA	NA	TRBV6-5	TRBJ1-2	TGTACCAGCGGAACCAGGGAAGGCTACACCTTC	CTSGTREGYTF
NA	NA	TRBV19	TRBJ2-2	TGTGCCAATGCGACCGGGGAGCTGTTTTTT	CANATGELFF
NA	NA	TRBV5-4	TRBJ2-2	TGTGCCAGCAGCTTGGGGGGGCGCGGCACCGGGGAGCTGTTTTTT	CASSLGGRGTGELFF
NA	TRBD2	TRBV7-9	TRBJ2-1	TGTGCCAGCAGCAGAATGGGACTAGCGGGAGGCAATGAGCAGTTCTTC	CASSRMGLAGGNEQFF
once	TRBD1	TRBV19	TRBJ2-1	TGTGCCAGTAGTGTGGACAGGGCATTAGAGCAGTTCTTC	CASSVDRALEQFF
few	NA	TRBV30	TRBJ2-1	TGTGCCTGGGACACAGATTACAATGAGCAGTTCTTC	CAWDTDYNEQFF
NA	NA	TRBV19	TRBJ2-1	TGTGCCAGTAGTATTGGGGAGAATGAGCAGTTCTTC	CASSIGENEQFF
few	NA	TRBV28	TRBJ1-1	TGTGCCAGCAGTGTCCCCTCCGGGAACACTGAAGCTTTCTTT	CASSVPSGNTEAFF
NA	NA	TRBV7-2	TRBJ2-2	TGTGCCAGCAGCTTACAGGCTAACACCGGGGAGCTGTTTTTT	CASSLQANTGELFF
NA	TRBD1	TRBV9	TRBJ2-7	TGTGCCAGCAGTCCGGGACAGGGGCAAAACTACGAGCAGTACTTC	CASSPGQGQNYEQYF
NA	NA	TRBV7-2	TRBJ2-2	TGTGCCAGCAGCTTAGTAGGGGGTTCGAACACCGGGGAGCTGTTTTTT	CASSLVGGSNTGELFF
NA	TRBD2	TRBV30	TRBJ2-1	TGTGCCTGGAGTGTAGCGGGAGCAGTTTACAATGAGCAGTTCTTC	CAWSVAGAVYNEQFF
NA	NA	TRBV6-5	TRBJ2-1	TGTGCCAGCAGTCCTGACAGCTCCAATGAGCAGTTCTTC	CASSPDSSNEQFF
once	NA	TRBV7-9	TRBJ1-1	TGTGCCAGCAGCGACAAAGGACAGCTTCAGAACACTGAAGCTTTCTTT	CASSDKGQLQNTEAFF
NA	TRBD2	TRBV5-6	TRBJ2-7	TGTGCCAGCAGCTTAATCAGGACGGGGGGCTCCTACGAGCAGTACTTC	CASSLIRTGGSYEQYF
NA	NA	TRBV6-6	TRBJ2-1	TGTGCCAGCAGGCCCAGGGTGGGTGAGCAGTTCTTC	CASRPRVGEQFF
NA	NA	TRBV7-9	TRBJ1-2	TGTGCCAGCAGCTTGGCAGGGGCGGTCGGCTACACCTTC	CASSLAGAVGYTF
NA	TRBD1	TRBV27	TRBJ1-2	TGTGCCAGCAGTACCCTCGACAGGGCCTATGGCTACACCTTC	CASSTLDRAYGYTF
NA	TRBD1	TRBV28	TRBJ1-5	TGTGCCAGCATGGAGGGGGCCGGCAGTCAGCCCCAGCATTTT	CASMEGAGSQPQHF
NA	TRBD2	TRBV5-5	TRBJ2-3	TGTGCCAGCAGCTTGTTCGCGTTAGCGGGAGGAGGGGCAGATACGCAGTATTTT	CASSLFALAGGGADTQYF
once	NA	TRBV30	TRBJ2-3	TGTGCCTTCCTAACAGATACGCAGTATTTT	CAFLTDTQYF
NA	NA	TRBV6-5	TRBJ1-1	TGTGCCAGCAGTTCCGTTGAGGGGAACACTGAAGCTTTCTTT	CASSSVEGNTEAFF
once	TRBD1	TRBV19	TRBJ1-3	TGTGCCAGTAGTCACTCGACAGGGGACTCTGGAAACACCATATATTTT	CASSHSTGDSGNTIYF
NA	NA	TRBV5-7	TRBJ2-3	TGTGCCAGCAGCCTCTCGTCCGGGACTAGCACAGATACGCAGTATTTT	CASSLSSGTSTDTQYF